The table lists the clone carrying this T cell receptor beta chain with a few counts. The data were taken from a study of graft-versus-host responses after intestinal transplantation. Per the germline V gene, CDR1 is LNHDA and CDR2 is SQIVND (reference sequence). The CDR3 covers 13 residues. V was clipped by 2 bases and J by 8 bases, with 10 bases between them. Notes on the study in general: There were GvH clones found in recipient marrow, and some of them appeared first in ileum or blood.

Here immunoSEQ multiplex PCR was the method, and the copy in TCRdb shows in-frame clones only, minus some. Of 15,000 to 20,000 clones in the sample, around 33% were seen once. Around 200,000 CFSE-labeled responder cells were plated with around 200,000 irradiated, violet-dye-labeled stimulator cells. Dividing CFSE-low CD3+CD4+ and CD3+CD8+ responders were isolated by sorting after the reaction. The chain recombines TRBV19 with TRBJ2-4; D is ambiguous. The source of this sequence is a human patient who was an organ donor for intestinal transplantation. The sequencing used alloreactive CD4+ T cells from a mixed lymphocyte reaction culture, collected before transplantation. Subset reported: CFSE-low proliferating T cells sorted from roughly six-day pre-transplant mixed lymphocyte reaction (GvH or HvG direction). The CDR3 is CASSISLEDIQYF. The CDR3 bases are TGTGCCAGTAGTATAAGTCTGGAAGACATTCAGTACTTC.